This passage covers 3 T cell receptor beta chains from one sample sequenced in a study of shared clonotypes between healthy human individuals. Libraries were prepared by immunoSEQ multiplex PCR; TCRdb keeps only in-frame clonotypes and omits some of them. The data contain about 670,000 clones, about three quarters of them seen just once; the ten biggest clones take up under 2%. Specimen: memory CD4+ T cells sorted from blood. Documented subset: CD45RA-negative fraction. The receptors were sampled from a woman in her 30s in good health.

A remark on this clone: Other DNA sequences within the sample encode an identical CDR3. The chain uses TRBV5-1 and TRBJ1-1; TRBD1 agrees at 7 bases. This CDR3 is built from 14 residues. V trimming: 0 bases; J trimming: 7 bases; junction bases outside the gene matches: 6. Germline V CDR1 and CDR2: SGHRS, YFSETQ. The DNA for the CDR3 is TGCGCCAGCAGCTTGGGGCAGGGGGAGAATGAAGCTTTCTTT. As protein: CASSLGQGENEAFF.

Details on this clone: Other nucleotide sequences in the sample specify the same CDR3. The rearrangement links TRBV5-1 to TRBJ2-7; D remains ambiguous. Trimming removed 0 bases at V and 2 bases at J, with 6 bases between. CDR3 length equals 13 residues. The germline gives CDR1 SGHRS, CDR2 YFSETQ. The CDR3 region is CASSLAGTYEQYF. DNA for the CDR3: TGCGCCAGCAGCTTGGCTGGCACCTACGAGCAGTACTTC. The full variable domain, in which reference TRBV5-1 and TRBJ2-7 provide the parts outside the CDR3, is KAGVTQTPRYLIKTRGQQVTLSCSPISGHRSVSWYQQTPGQGLQFLFEYFSETQRNKGNFPGRFSGRQFSNSRSEMNVSTLELGDSALYLCASSLAGTYEQYFGPGTRLTVT.

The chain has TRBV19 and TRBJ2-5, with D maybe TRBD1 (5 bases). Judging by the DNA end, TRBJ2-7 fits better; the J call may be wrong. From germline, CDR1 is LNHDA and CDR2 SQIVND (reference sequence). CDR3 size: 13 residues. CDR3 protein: CASRQTATYEQYF. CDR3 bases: TGTGCCAGTAGACAGACAGCGACCTACGAGCAGTACTTC.